This T cell receptor (beta chain) is drawn from a study of blood T cell repertoires in COVID-19. Across the whole study: Acute-phase and convalescent COVID-19 samples originated in the United States, Italy and Spain. Sources were T cells, B-cell-depleted T cells, or PBMCs; the material itself was cDNA or gDNA.

Here immunoSEQ multiplex PCR was the method, and the copy in TCRdb shows in-frame clones only, minus some. Of around 150,000 clones listed, roughly 90% were seen once; the top ten hold around 4.6%. This CDR3 region has 14 residues. V gave up 0 bases and J gave up 3 bases, with 5 bases separating them. Per germline, CDR1 LNHNV and CDR2 YYDKDF (reference sequence). This chain uses TRBV15 with TRBJ2-2; D uncertain. The clonotype was recovered from a young man with COVID-19, enrolled during active disease. Sequenced material: peripheral blood. CDR3 sequence: CATSRDEDTGELFF. For the CDR3, the DNA is TGTGCCACCAGCAGAGATGAGGACACCGGGGAGCTGTTTTTT.